The 18 T cell receptor beta chains presented below share a single source sample, sequenced in a study of T cells in Graves' hyperthyroidism and ophthalmopathy. From RNA transcripts, TCR beta CDR3 regions were amplified. Using the HTBI primer set, a first-round RT-PCR was run on the TCR CDR3. TCRdb re-called the multiplex PCR reads through MiXCR, storing one row per CDR3 protein. There are approximately 600,000 distinct CDR3 sequences in the sample; around 21% occur only once, and more than 30% lies in the top ten. Sequencing was performed on blood. The receptors here all came from a man between 25 and 39 years old with Graves' ophthalmopathy.

In its sample, this clonotype was seen many times. V gene TRBV3-1 combines with J gene TRBJ1-5; no firm D call. The V gene lost 3 bases and the J gene lost 8 bases, with 8 bases spanning the gap. The germline CDR1 and CDR2 sequences are LGHDT and YNNKEL (reference sequence). The CDR3 runs 12 residues. The CDR3 loop reads CASSHRREPQHF. The CDR3 nucleotides read TGTGCCAGCAGCCACCGAAGGGAGCCCCAGCATTTT.

The rearrangement links TRBV29-1 to TRBJ2-1; 10 bases fit TRBD1. The V segment lost 5 bases and the J segment 10 bases; nucleotides outside the gene matches: 8. The CDR3 is 13 amino acids. The V gene's germline CDR1 is SQVTM and CDR2 ANQGSEA. In nucleotides, the CDR3 is TGCAGCGTTACCAGACAGGGGGCCAGGGAGCAGTTCTTC. This sequence encodes CSVTRQGAREQFF.

This clonotype was counted between two and nine times. The chain employs TRBV19 and TRBJ2-1; 8 bases agree with TRBD2. CDR1 and CDR2 (germline): LNHDA, SQIVND (reference sequence). The CDR3 sequence is 13 residues long. V lost 3 bases and J lost 9; bases outside the gene matches: 4. CDR3 residues: CASSMVTSVEQFF. DNA for the CDR3: TGTGCCAGTAGTATGGTGACTAGCGTTGAGCAGTTCTTC.

This clonotype occurred many times. The rearrangement joins TRBV18 to TRBJ2-3, with D unclear. CDR3 length equals 13 residues. Between the trimmed V and J ends, which lost 0 bases and 1 base, there was a span of 2 bases. The germline gives CDR1 KGHSH, CDR2 LQKENI. This CDR3 reads CASSPPGTDTQYF. Here the CDR3 DNA reads TGTGCCAGCTCACCACCTGGCACAGATACGCAGTATTTT. The full variable domain, its missing parts supplied by reference TRBV18 and TRBJ2-3, is NAGVMQNPRHLVRRRGQEARLRCSPMKGHSHVYWYRQLPEEGLKFMVYLQKENIIDESGMPKERFSAEFPKEGPSILRIQQVVRGDSAAYFCASSPPGTDTQYFGPGTRLTVL.

This clonotype has a count of ten or more. The gene calls are TRBV5-1 and TRBJ1-2; D not certain. V was clipped by 4 bases and J by 2 bases, with 15 bases between them. This CDR3 has 15 amino acids. The germline gives CDR1 SGHRS, CDR2 YFSETQ. The CDR3 protein is CASSLSTNFNYGYTF. CDR3 bases: TGCGCCAGCAGCCTATCAACTAACTTCAACTATGGCTACACCTTC.

The V and J genes are TRBV30 and TRBJ1-1; weak D call: TRBD1 (5 bases). The V end lost 2 bases, the J end lost 5 bases, and 15 bases lay between the germline ends. This CDR3 is built from 14 residues. The germline V gene encodes CDR1 GTSNPN and CDR2 SVGIG (reference sequence). The CDR3 sequence: CAWSPRGVGTEAFF. The CDR3 nucleotides are TGTGCCTGGAGTCCGCGGGGGGTTGGGACTGAAGCTTTCTTT.

This clonotype was seen many times. This rearrangement joins TRBV28 to TRBJ2-7; 9 nucleotides match TRBD2. After removal of 3 bases from V and 1 base from J, the junction contained 1 base not matched to a gene. The CDR3 consists of 14 residues. The V gene's germline CDR1 is MDHEN and CDR2 SYDVKM. Written as DNA, the CDR3 is TGTGCCAGCAGTTTGAGCGGGAGGTCCTACGAGCAGTACTTC. This sequence encodes CASSLSGRSYEQYF.

The rearrangement uses TRBV2 and TRBJ1-1; D perhaps matches TRBD1 (6 bases). V was shortened by 6 bases and J by 10 bases, with 15 bases between the two germline ends. This CDR3 has 12 residues. Germline CDR1 and CDR2: SNHLY and FYNNEI. The CDR3 reads CASRVQGAGAFF. The CDR3 coding sequence is TGTGCCAGCAGGGTACAGGGCGCTGGAGCTTTCTTT.

The rearrangement links TRBV7-2 to TRBJ2-1, with D possibly being TRBD1 (6 bases). The CDR3 is made up of 14 amino acids. V shed 5 bases and J shed 10 bases, with 18 bases lying between them. The germline V gene has CDR1 SGHTA and CDR2 FQGNSA. DNA for the CDR3: TGTGCCAGCAGCCTTTATTCCGGGACACCAGAGCAGTTCTTC. Protein sequence: CASSLYSGTPEQFF.

This clonotype was recorded only once. This chain connects TRBV9 to TRBJ2-3, with D possibly being TRBD2 (5 bases). The germline gives CDR1 SGDLS, CDR2 YYNGEE. The CDR3 sequence is 16 residues long. V gave up 1 base and J gave up 2 bases, with 14 bases separating them. CDR3 sequence: CASSVPSGLNTDTQYF. Here the CDR3 DNA reads TGTGCCAGCAGCGTACCAAGCGGCCTCAACACAGATACGCAGTATTTT.

The chain recombines TRBV20-1 with TRBJ2-7, with 7 positions matching TRBD2. V lost 7 bases to trimming and J lost 0 bases; unmatched junction nucleotides: 3. Germline values: CDR1 DFQATT, CDR2 SNEGSKA (reference sequence). The CDR3 is 12 residues long. In nucleotides, the CDR3 is TGCAGTGTGCTAGCGGACTCCTACGAGCAGTACTTC. It is translated as CSVLADSYEQYF.

This clonotype was picked up many times. V usage is TRBV29-1 and J usage is TRBJ2-7; tentative D call: TRBD2 (6 bases). CDR3 length: 12 amino acids. Trimming took off 6 bases at V and 2 bases at J, with 11 bases between the two ends. Looked up from germline, CDR1 is SQVTM and CDR2 is ANQGSEA. CDR3 amino acids: CSVRGGTYEQYF. CDR3 bases: TGCAGCGTGCGGGGCGGGACCTACGAGCAGTACTTC.

V and J are TRBV11-2 and TRBJ2-7; 11 nucleotides line up with TRBD2. From germline, CDR1 is SGHAT and CDR2 FQNNGV. V lost 5 bases and J lost 4; bases outside the gene matches: 7. CDR3 length: 15 residues. This CDR3 reads CASSPFLAGGYEQYF. CDR3 DNA: TGTGCCAGCAGCCCCTTTCTAGCGGGAGGTTACGAGCAGTACTTC.

This clonotype was observed a few times. The chain uses TRBV19 and TRBJ1-2; 8 nucleotides agree with TRBD1. Trimming took 11 bases from V and 3 from J; bases not matched to a gene: 8. CDR1 is LNHDA, CDR2 SQIVND, per germline (reference sequence). The CDR3 is 13 residues long. The chain's CDR3 is CAVTDRDDYGYTF. The CDR3 DNA reads as TGTGCCGTAACGGACAGGGATGACTATGGCTACACCTTC.

The rearrangement links TRBV7-3 to TRBJ2-1; TRBD1 or TRBD2 may be the D gene (5 bases each). Germline V gene sequence: CDR1 SGHTA, CDR2 FQGTGA. V gave up 1 base and J gave up 0 bases, with 19 bases separating them. The CDR3 runs to 19 residues. CDR3 coding DNA: TGTGCCAGCAGCTTAAGGGACCCCCTTTGGGCGGGCTCCTACAATGAGCAGTTCTTC. It codes for CASSLRDPLWAGSYNEQFF.

V usage is TRBV29-1 and J usage is TRBJ1-2; no reliable D call. The CDR3 totals 12 residues. CDR1 and CDR2 from the germline V gene are SQVTM and ANQGSEA. The V end lost 4 bases, the J end lost 3 bases, and 9 bases lay between the germline ends. In DNA form, the CDR3 reads TGCAGCGTTGTGACAACTGACTATGGCTACACCTTC. This encodes CSVVTTDYGYTF.

This clonotype has at least ten counts. The rearrangement uses TRBV6-5 and TRBJ1-1; tentative D call: TRBD1 (5 bases). V lost 2 bases and J 2 bases, leaving 9 bases between the germline ends. In germline, CDR1 is MNHEY, CDR2 SVGAGI. The CDR3 is made up of 14 amino acids. CDR3 in DNA: TGTGCCAGCAGTTACACTCAGGGTAACACTGAAGCTTTCTTT. Residues: CASSYTQGNTEAFF.

The V call is TRBV6-5, the J call TRBJ2-7; TRBD2 matches 11 bases. This CDR3 contains 17 residues. Germline trimming cut 0 bases from V and 0 bases from J; bases unmatched to any gene: 4. CDR1 and CDR2 (germline): MNHEY, SVGAGI. The CDR3 loop is CASSYSAGTSGSYEQYF. CDR3 sequence (DNA): TGTGCCAGCAGTTACTCCGCCGGGACTAGCGGCTCCTACGAGCAGTACTTC.